This TCR beta chain was sequenced during a study of CD4 T cells in relation to SARS-CoV-2 and coronaviruses. Study context: After approximately 10 days of antigen culture, PBMC TCR beta CDR3s were sequenced. Crossreactive spike epitopes shared across donors were mapped to their HLA restriction. No peptide or an HIV-1 Nef peptide pool served as negative control.

CD4+ T cells from unexposed donors were obtained before the COVID-19 pandemic (2011-2018). Isolation of CD4+ T cells took place after about 10 days in culture. Testing used SARS-CoV-2 S/N and four cold-coronavirus spikes on unexposed-donor CD4+ T cells, cells permitting. Remarks on this clone: Its specificity is not known.

Assay: immunoSEQ multiplex PCR; the TCRdb copy retains only in-frame clones and omits some. Of 15,000 to 20,000 clones in the sample, roughly 80% were seen once. CDR1 is SNHLY, CDR2 FYNNEI, per germline. V lost 4 bases and J 5 bases, leaving 9 bases between the germline ends. The CDR3 extends over 13 amino acids. Sequencing input: CD4+ T cells from PBMCs, cultured in vitro. The rearrangement uses TRBV2 and TRBJ2-1, with TRBD1 as a possible D gene (5 bases). The origin of this receptor is a human donor in good health. The CDR3 nucleotides read TGTGCCAGCAGTGGGGCAGGGAACAATGAGCAGTTCTTC. Its protein is CASSGAGNNEQFF.